This T cell receptor beta chain comes out of a study of CD8 T cells in ankylosing spondylitis. This clonotype was detected many times. Its matching antigen is unknown. One entry per CDR3 protein results from TCRdb running MiXCR on the 5' RACE reads. The top ten hold approximately 13% of the sample, which has approximately 110,000 distinct CDR3 sequences, nearly 25% seen once. The CDR3 has 13 residues. The germline gives CDR1 WNHNN, CDR2 SYGVQD (reference sequence). The V and J ends lost 6 bases and 6 bases respectively, with 11 bases between them. Findings and limits, study-wide: Reportedly, matched ankylosing spondylitis synovial fluid was significantly enriched for disease-linked clones.

J is TRBJ2-2 and V is TRBV10-1; D might be TRBD1 (5 bases). This receptor was obtained from a male donor with ankylosing spondylitis. Sequencing input: synovial fluid, either unsorted or a sorted T cell fraction (not recorded which). The CDR3 region is CASSFSGSGELFF. The CDR3 bases are TGCGCCAGCAGCTTTTCAGGGTCCGGGGAGCTGTTTTTT.